The 8 T cell receptor beta chains below all came from one sample that was sequenced in a study of T cell repertoires in cytomegalovirus infection. No antigens are known for them. TCRdb re-called the reads with MiXCR, one entry per CDR3 protein. Of 830,000 or so distinct CDR3 sequences in the sample, 30% to 35% were seen once. Sample: cultured CD8+ T cells from PBMCs, taken from culture after CMV antigen stimulation. The receptors come from a human donor in good health (CMV status not recorded). Some clones in this sample may be carry-over from other donors' samples.

This clonotype has just a few counts. This clone may be a read error of a much larger clone one base away. The rearrangement uses TRBV6-5 and TRBJ2-1; D might be TRBD1 (5 bases). Germline CDR1 and CDR2: MNHEY and SVGAGI. CDR3 length: 12 amino acids. Trimming stripped 5 bases from V and 6 bases from J, with 8 bases between. This CDR3 is CASSATVNEQFF. Written as DNA, the CDR3 is TGTGCCAGCAGTGCGACAGTCAATGAGCAGTTCTTC.

This clonotype turned up a few times. The chain has TRBV12-3 or TRBV12-4 and TRBJ1-1; D is unresolved. The CDR3 covers 13 residues. V lost 6 bases and J lost 5, with 13 bases in between. The CDR3 sequence: CASSEGVETEAFF. The DNA of the CDR3 is TGTGCCAGCAGCGAGGGAGTGGAAACTGAAGCTTTCTTT.

This clonotype was counted many times. The V and J genes are TRBV7-6 and TRBJ2-7, with TRBD2 matching 7 bases. The CDR3 has 15 amino acids. CDR1 and CDR2 (germline): SGHVS, FNYEAQ. The V segment lost 1 base and the J segment 2 bases; nucleotides outside the gene matches: 5. CDR3 nucleotides: TGTGCCAGCAGCTTAGAGGTCAGCGGGGCCTACGAGCAGTACTTC. Translation gives CASSLEVSGAYEQYF.

The CDR3 DNA follows: TGCAGTGCTTGGTACAGGGCCGCCTCACACCATCCAATGAACACTGAAGCTTTCTTT. Translation: CSAWYRAASHHPMNTEAFF. The chain couples TRBV20-1 to TRBJ1-1; D might be TRBD1 (6 bases). V lost 5 bases and J 0 bases, leaving 28 bases between the germline ends. The germline V gene has CDR1 DFQATT and CDR2 SNEGSKA (reference sequence). The CDR3 has 19 residues.

This sequence joins TRBV5-4 and TRBJ2-5, with 9 bases lining up with TRBD2. The CDR3 has 15 residues. V lost 0 bases and J lost 0; bases outside the gene matches: 0. Germline V gives CDR1 SGHNT, CDR2 YYREEE (reference sequence). CDR3 nucleotide sequence: TGTGCCAGCAGCTTGGCTAGCGGGGACCAAGAGACCCAGTACTTC. Its translation is CASSLASGDQETQYF.

The DNA of the CDR3 is TGTGCCAGCACCTCGGTAGCGGGGGGCGACATTCAGTACTTC. Protein sequence: CASTSVAGGDIQYF. The chain couples TRBV27 to TRBJ2-4, with 10 positions matching TRBD2. The CDR3 consists of 14 residues. Germline values: CDR1 MNHEY, CDR2 SMNVEV (reference sequence). V lost 7 bases to trimming and J lost 8 bases; unmatched junction nucleotides: 8.

This clonotype appeared a few times. The V call is TRBV7-9, the J call TRBJ2-1, with a weak D call TRBD1 (6 bases). CDR3 size: 12 residues. V was clipped by 5 bases and J by 11 bases, with 13 bases between them. Germline lookup yields CDR1 SEHNR and CDR2 FQNEAQ (reference sequence). The CDR3 sequence is CASSLNREQQFF. As DNA, the CDR3 is TGTGCCAGCAGCCTTAACAGGGAGCAGCAGTTCTTC.

The table lists this clonotype with a count of one. As the CDR3 is not closed by the conserved phenylalanine or tryptophan, this likely results from a read error. The rearrangement uses TRBV12-3 or TRBV12-4 and TRBJ2-3; weak D call: TRBD2 (6 bases). The CDR3 totals 15 residues. V was pared by 2 bases and J by 6 bases, with 15 bases between. The DNA for the CDR3 is TGTGCCAGCAGTTTATGGAACCGGGGGACGGATACGCAGTATTAT. Protein sequence: CASSLWNRGTDTQYY.